This record looks at one T cell receptor beta chain sequence and its context. This entry comes from a study of CD8+ T cells in alopecia areata. Sequencing relied on a cDNA template that was reverse transcribed from extracted RNA. This table comes from immunoSEQ multiplex PCR, and its TCRdb copy is limited to in-frame clones, with some not included. This table has 150,000 or so clones, 45% to 60% appearing once. The junction had 10 bases not matched to a gene; V was cut back by 5 bases and J by 8 bases. This CDR3 has 14 amino acids. The germline V gene encodes CDR1 GTSNPN and CDR2 SVGIG (reference sequence).

The rearrangement joins TRBV30 to TRBJ2-1; 9 bases map to TRBD2. Sequenced: CD4+ T cells sorted from blood. This TCR was sampled from a human donor with alopecia areata. CDR3 in amino acids: CAWAGLAPRYEQFF. Here the CDR3 DNA reads TGTGCCTGGGCGGGACTAGCCCCTCGGTATGAGCAGTTCTTC.